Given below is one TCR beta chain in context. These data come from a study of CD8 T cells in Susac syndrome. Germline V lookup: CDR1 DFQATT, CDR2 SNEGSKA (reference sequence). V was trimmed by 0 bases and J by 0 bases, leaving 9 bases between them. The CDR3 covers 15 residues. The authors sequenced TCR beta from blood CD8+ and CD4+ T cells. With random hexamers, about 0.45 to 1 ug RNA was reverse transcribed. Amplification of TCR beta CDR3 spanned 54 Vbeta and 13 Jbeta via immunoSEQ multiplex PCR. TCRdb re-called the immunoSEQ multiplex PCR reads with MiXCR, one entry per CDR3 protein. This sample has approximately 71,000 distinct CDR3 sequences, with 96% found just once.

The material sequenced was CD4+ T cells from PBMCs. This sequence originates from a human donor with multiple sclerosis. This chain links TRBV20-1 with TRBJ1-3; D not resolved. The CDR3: CSARDGRSSGNTIYF. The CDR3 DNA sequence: TGCAGTGCTAGAGATGGGCGATCCTCTGGAAACACCATATATTTT.